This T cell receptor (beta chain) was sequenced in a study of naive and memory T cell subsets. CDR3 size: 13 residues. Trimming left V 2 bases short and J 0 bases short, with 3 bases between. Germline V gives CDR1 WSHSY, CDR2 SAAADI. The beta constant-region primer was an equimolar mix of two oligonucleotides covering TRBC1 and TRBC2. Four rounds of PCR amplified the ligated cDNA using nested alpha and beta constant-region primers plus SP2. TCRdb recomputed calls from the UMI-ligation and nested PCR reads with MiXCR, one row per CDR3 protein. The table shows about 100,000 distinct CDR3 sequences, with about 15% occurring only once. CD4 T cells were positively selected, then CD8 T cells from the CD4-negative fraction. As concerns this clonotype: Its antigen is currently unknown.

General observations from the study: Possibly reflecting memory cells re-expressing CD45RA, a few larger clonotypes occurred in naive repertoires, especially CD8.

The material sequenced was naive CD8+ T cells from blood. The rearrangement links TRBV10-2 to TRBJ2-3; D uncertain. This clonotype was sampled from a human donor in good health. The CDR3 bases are TGCGCCAGCAGTGAGAAGAGCACAGATACGCAGTATTTT. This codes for CASSEKSTDTQYF.